A selection of T cell receptor beta chains follows, all from one sample in a study of blood T cell repertoires in COVID-19. TCRdb's table, derived via immunoSEQ multiplex PCR, lists solely in-frame clones and lacks some. This table holds 45,000 to 60,000 clones, approximately 85% found once. The sequenced material came from peripheral blood. Receptors originate from a human donor in a cohort sampled during active COVID-19. The CDR3 runs from the conserved cysteine through the conserved F or W. Each record gives: V gene, CDR3 protein.

V: TRBV7-9; CDR3: CASSRGQGGNEKLFF
V: TRBV10-1; CDR3: CASSFGQGAGEQFF
V: TRBV6-2/TRBV6-3; CDR3: CASSYLLGQIYNEQFF
V: TRBV5-4; CDR3: CASSLRTGHSNYGYTF
V: TRBV6-5; CDR3: CASSLGTGADTQYF
V: TRBV19; CDR3: CASSIAGDYEQYF
V: TRBV3-1/TRBV3-2; CDR3: CASSSRLAGAHEQFF
V: TRBV13; CDR3: CASSLPGTRGGGTDTQYF
V: TRBV9; CDR3: CASSVGGLAGVQETQYF
V: TRBV19; CDR3: CASSGTTGWNQPQHF
V: TRBV6-5; CDR3: CASSYSRTGDQPQHF
V: TRBV19; CDR3: CASTNEGGHNEQFF
V: TRBV7-2; CDR3: CASSLGVGGDGYTF
V: TRBV10-1; CDR3: CASSDLAGGLTETQYF
V: TRBV7-8; CDR3: CASSLPNRGHGNQPQHF
V: TRBV30; CDR3: CAWSRVRSGDTQYF
V: TRBV11-2; CDR3: CASSLGTGGDYGYTF
V: TRBV5-1; CDR3: CASSFGGGRGEQYF
V: TRBV21-1; CDR3: CASSKGGTDPRNYGYTF
V: TRBV30; CDR3: CAWSVMANTGELFF
V: TRBV29-1; CDR3: CSVPSGSNEKLFF
V: TRBV5-4; CDR3: CASSLLAGAQETQYF
V: TRBV15; CDR3: CATSRDRGGYTF
V: TRBV7-8; CDR3: CASSGSGSEYNEQFF
V: TRBV19; CDR3: CASSTGQQVQPQHF
V: TRBV5-1; CDR3: CASSLWQNTEAFF
V: TRBV2; CDR3: CASSDRQGPEAFF
V: TRBV6-5; CDR3: CASTFPNTEAFF
V: TRBV6-5; CDR3: CASSAGGILDTQYF
V: TRBV5-1; CDR3: CASSYGGGEVPEAFF
V: TRBV6-6; CDR3: CASSIQDFEESPLHF
V: TRBV29-1; CDR3: CSVGVGGTAETQYF
V: TRBV11-2; CDR3: CASSLDAGLETQYF
V: TRBV11-2; CDR3: CASSYGTGVLETQYF
V: TRBV14; CDR3: CASSQFPAGASPLHF
V: TRBV5-1; CDR3: CASSLALAANTDTQYF
V: TRBV12-3/TRBV12-4; CDR3: CASSSGLGYTF
V: TRBV24-1; CDR3: CATSDTRRGQGVRNEQFF
V: TRBV5-4; CDR3: CASSPDRNYGYTF
V: TRBV11-2; CDR3: CASSTGSREEQYF
V: TRBV6-1; CDR3: CASSEPAGARTEAFF
V: TRBV11-2; CDR3: CASSSRLAGGPEQFF
V: TRBV6-1; CDR3: CASSESERSSYEQYF
V: TRBV5-5; CDR3: CASSFPQRGGSYEQYF
V: TRBV28; CDR3: CASSSPTRSSYNSPLHF
V: TRBV5-5; CDR3: CASSAGQGVDNEQFF
V: TRBV12-3/TRBV12-4; CDR3: CASSLREEGYTF
V: TRBV4-1; CDR3: CASTLARTANYGYTF
V: TRBV20-1; CDR3: CSASLRREQYF
V: TRBV7-2; CDR3: CASSPWGGQGTGELFF
V: TRBV12-3/TRBV12-4; CDR3: CASRAGGTDTQYF
V: TRBV3-1/TRBV3-2; CDR3: CASSSSSGTGELFF
V: TRBV5-1; CDR3: CATRTSGDTQYF